This TCR beta chain was sequenced in a study of early T cells in non-severe SARS-CoV-2 infection (dated by TCRdb to the early 2020s). About the investigation overall: Bulk RNA from unsorted whole blood was used for TCR sequencing, so alpha and beta chains could not be paired.

The library came from 5' RACE. These reads were obtained on a NextSeq 500. The TCR library protocol attached unique molecular identifiers to individual cDNA molecules to correct for sequencing error and PCR bias. TCR alpha and beta chains were both sequenced, and the abundances of alpha and beta sequences in each sample were closely correlated with each other. Turning to the authors' computational methods: Decombinator V4 was used to annotate the V gene, J gene and CDR3 of the TCR sequences. Expanded TCRs were defined as changing significantly between any two time points under a Poisson model with p below 0.0001. TCR abundances were normalised to the total number of TCRs sequenced per sample and were expressed as counts per million. MAIT TCRs were defined by TRAV1-2 paired with TRAJ12, TRAJ20 or TRAJ33, and iNKT TCRs by TRAV10 paired with TRAJ18. VDJdb, accessed 1 November 2021, was searched for CMV, EBV and SARS-CoV-2 annotated TCRs, with TCRs annotated for multiple antigens excluded. In-frame beta chains were kept once TCRdb had trimmed the public reads at Q25 with fastp and called clones with MiXCR. Identical CDR3 protein sequences are pooled into one entry, listed with their most common genes and DNA. TCRdb assigned the V and J calls; the authors' analysis was not used. This sample has 90,000 to 120,000 distinct CDR3 sequences in its table, and approximately 10% of those were observed once. Clones ranked in the top ten supply roughly 7.1% of the sample.

The paper as a whole reports these results and caveats: VDJdb matching was skewed toward anti-spike CD8 responses and likely underestimated virus-specific expansions by missing private and CD4 specificities.

CDR1 and CDR2 are drawn from the germline V gene: SGHRS, YFSETQ. The CDR3 covers 14 residues, taking in both the cysteine and the phenylalanine. Here the CDR3 DNA is all that survives: 42 bases in frame from base 1. Deletion took 0 bases off V and 2 bases off J, with a span of 5 bases between the germline ends. The study was a case-control design nested within a healthcare worker cohort in London, UK, with weekly nasopharyngeal swab PCR tests and blood sampling. Healthcare workers were recruited during the week of the UK lockdown, between 23 and 31 March 2020, and followed weekly for up to roughly 15 weeks. Concerning this clonotype: There is no known antigen for this receptor. No clone much larger than this one lies a single base away; base qualities are absent.

This TCR came from an adult who was a healthcare worker with PCR-confirmed SARS-CoV-2 infection or an uninfected control (not recorded which). The sample comprised whole blood. The chain couples TRBV5-1 to TRBJ2-2; there is no confident call for the D gene. The CDR3 reads as follows: CASSLDDNTGELFF. The sequenced DNA: TGCGCCAGCAGCTTGGACGACAACACCGGGGAGCTGTTTTTT.